The next 7 T cell receptor beta chains were all read from a single sample in a study of CD8+CD57+ T cells in acquired aplastic anemia. Genomic DNA was employed as the template in profiling TCR beta VDJ and CDR3. TCRdb re-called the reads through MiXCR, storing one row per CDR3 protein. Of 150,000 to 200,000 distinct CDR3 sequences detected, approximately 48% appear once; the ten largest clones hold 10% to 15%. Before being chosen for sequencing, patients had shown CD8+CD57+ cell expansion by flow cytometry. What was sequenced was sorted CD4+, CD8+, or CD8+CD57+ T cells (not recorded which) from PBMCs. The receptors stem from a human donor with aplastic anemia.

The rearrangement links TRBV20-1 to TRBJ1-5, with D unclear. The germline gives CDR1 DFQATT, CDR2 SNEGSKA (reference sequence). The ends were cut back, 6 bases at V and 0 bases at J, with 18 bases in the middle. The CDR3 extends over 16 amino acids. The DNA of the CDR3 is TGCAGTGCGACCAGCACCGGCGCGTATAGCAATCAGCCCCAGCATTTT. Translated, it gives CSATSTGAYSNQPQHF.

This clonotype occurred a few times. The chain uses TRBV10-1 and TRBJ2-1, with D maybe TRBD2 (6 bases). This CDR3 comprises 13 residues. CDR1 and CDR2 from the germline V gene are WNHNN and SYGVQD (reference sequence). Between the trimmed V and J ends, which lost 6 bases and 9 bases, there was a span of 15 bases. Written as DNA, the CDR3 is TGCGCCAGCAGATATTCAGGGCGGGGTGAGCAGTTCTTC. Translating gives CASRYSGRGEQFF.

The genes are TRBV7-3 and TRBJ2-7, with 7 bases fitting TRBD1. Germline loops: CDR1 SGHTA, CDR2 FQGTGA. V trimming: 5 bases; J trimming: 7 bases; junction bases outside the gene matches: 5. This CDR3 has 12 amino acids. CDR3: CASSPRGQEQYF. The CDR3 DNA is TGTGCCAGCAGCCCTCGGGGACAGGAGCAGTACTTC.

This clonotype was recorded only once. This chain uses TRBV25-1 with TRBJ2-7; 7 nucleotides agree with TRBD2. From germline, CDR1 is MGHDK and CDR2 SYGVNS. CDR3 size: 15 residues. Trimming took 7 bases from V and 2 from J; bases not matched to a gene: 11. CDR3 region: CASNGAGRGAYEQYF. The DNA of the CDR3 is TGTGCCAGCAACGGGGCGGGGAGGGGAGCCTACGAGCAGTACTTC.

This clonotype showed up just a few times. The J gene is TRBJ1-1, the V gene TRBV24-1; TRBD1 is a possible D gene (6 bases). Germline V lookup: CDR1 KGHDR, CDR2 SFDVKD. V shed 8 bases and J shed 4 bases, with 25 bases lying between them. The CDR3 totals 17 residues. The CDR3 DNA is TGTGCCACCACATTCGATGGCAGAGGGGGAAGAGTCACTGAAGCTTTCTTT. It encodes CATTFDGRGGRVTEAFF.

As for this clonotype: Relative to the germline gene, one junction end is altered; a read error may explain this. The genes are TRBV15 and TRBJ2-2; the match to TRBD2 covers 15 bases. The germline V gene encodes CDR1 LNHNV and CDR2 YYDKDF (reference sequence). The CDR3 runs to 18 residues. This CDR3 reads CATSRDHGLAGGPREPFF. The CDR3 DNA sequence: TGTGCCACCAGCAGAGATCACGGACTAGCGGGAGGGCCTAGGGAGCCGTTTTTT. The variable domain in full, with the rest retrieved from reference TRBV15 and TRBJ2-2, is DAMVIQNPRYQVTQFGKPVTLSCSQTLNHNVMYWYQQKSSQAPKLLFHYYDKDFNNEADTPDNFQSRRPNTSFCFLDIRSPGLGDTAMYLCATSRDHGLAGGPREPFFGEGSRLTVL.

This clonotype showed up just a few times. A much larger clone lies a single base off, so this may be a read error. The chain has TRBV9 and TRBJ1-2; TRBD1 matches at 7 bases. The CDR3 extends over 14 amino acids. The germline CDR1 and CDR2 sequences are SGDLS and YYNGEE. The CDR3 here is CASSATGYFDGYAF. The CDR3 DNA reads as TGTGCCAGCAGCGCGACAGGGTATTTCGATGGCTACGCCTTC.